Shown below are 18 T cell receptor beta chains from a single sample sequenced in a study of early T cells in non-severe SARS-CoV-2 infection. TCRdb redid the calling of the 5' RACE reads with MiXCR, one entry per CDR3 protein. The top ten hold under 2.5% of the sample, which has 20,000 to 25,000 distinct CDR3 sequences, 4.5% to 7% seen once. Sequencing input: whole blood. All receptors derive from an adult who was a healthcare worker with PCR-confirmed SARS-CoV-2 infection or an uninfected control (not recorded which).

This clonotype has a count of ten or more. The J gene is TRBJ2-2, the V gene TRBV20-1; D is ambiguous. Germline V gene data show CDR1 as DFQATT and CDR2 as SNEGSKA (reference sequence). V lost 5 bases and J lost 7, with 5 bases in between. CDR3 size: 10 residues. The CDR3 DNA is TGCAGTGCTGGCGGCGGGGAGCTGTTTTTT. It translates to CSAGGGELFF.

This clonotype was seen many times. V and J are TRBV7-2 and TRBJ1-3; the D is unclear. CDR3 length equals 16 residues. Per the germline V gene, CDR1 is SGHTA and CDR2 is FQGNSA. V was clipped by 7 bases and J by 0 bases, with 16 bases between them. The CDR3 here is CASTREALSSGNTIYF. CDR3 nucleotides: TGTGCCAGCACTAGGGAGGCCTTGAGCTCTGGAAACACCATATATTTT.

This clonotype was seen repeatedly, ten times or more. The rearrangement uses TRBV5-6 and TRBJ2-7; unclear D gene. The germline CDR1 and CDR2 sequences are SGHDT and YYEEEE. The V end lost 3 bases, the J end lost 1 base, and 11 bases lay between the germline ends. This CDR3 contains 14 residues. The CDR3 DNA is TGTGCCAGCAGCTCGGCGTTGGGTTCCTACGAGCAGTACTTC. It specifies CASSSALGSYEQYF.

This clonotype appeared many times. The chain carries TRBV6-2 or TRBV6-3 and TRBJ2-3, with D maybe TRBD2 (5 bases). Germline V gene data show CDR1 as MNHEY and CDR2 as SVGEGT. Between the trimmed V and J ends, which lost 6 bases and 3 bases, there was a span of 7 bases. This CDR3 is 12 amino acids long. The CDR3 sequence is CASRLGTDTQYF. Here the CDR3 DNA reads TGTGCCAGCAGACTAGGAACAGATACGCAGTATTTT.

In its sample, this clonotype ranks as medium-sized. This rearrangement joins TRBV7-8 to TRBJ1-1, with D uncertain. The germline V gene has CDR1 SGHVS and CDR2 FQNEAQ. The V gene lost 1 base and the J gene lost 0 bases, with 9 bases spanning the gap. This CDR3 has 15 amino acids. CDR3 nucleotides: TGTGCCAGCAGCTTAGGCGGACGGATGAACACTGAAGCTTTCTTT. It is translated as CASSLGGRMNTEAFF.

This clonotype was detected many times. The chain employs TRBV19 and TRBJ1-5, with TRBD1 matching 8 bases. The J segment lost 2 bases and the V segment lost 7 bases, leaving 10 bases of the junction unmatched. Germline CDR1 is LNHDA and CDR2 is SQIVND (reference sequence). The CDR3 spans 16 residues. CDR3 sequence: CASTADRASRNQPQHF. As DNA, the CDR3 is TGTGCCAGTACCGCGGACAGGGCGAGTCGCAATCAGCCCCAGCATTTT. The whole variable domain, filled in from reference TRBV19 and TRBJ1-5, reads DGGITQSPKYLFRKEGQNVTLSCEQNLNHDAMYWYRQDPGQGLRLIYYSQIVNDFQKGDIAEGYSVSREKKESFPLTVTSAQKNPTAFYLCASTADRASRNQPQHFGDGTRLSIL.

J is TRBJ2-2 and V is TRBV5-1; TRBD2 matches at 13 bases. The CDR3 totals 15 residues. V was clipped by 3 bases and J by 5 bases; unmatched bases: 1. Per the germline V gene, CDR1 is SGHRS and CDR2 is YFSETQ. The CDR3 DNA reads as TGCGCCAGCAGCTCGGGACTAGCGGGGACCGGGGAGCTGTTTTTT. Residues: CASSSGLAGTGELFF.

This clonotype was observed many times. This rearrangement joins TRBV7-9 to TRBJ2-7; TRBD1 matches 10 bases. Unmatched junction bases numbered 8, after V lost 5 bases and J lost 4 bases. CDR3 length: 15 residues. The germline V gene encodes CDR1 SEHNR and CDR2 FQNEAQ (reference sequence). Here the CDR3 DNA reads TGTGCCAGCAGCGCCGGGACAGGGGTTACATACGAGCAGTACTTC. Amino acids: CASSAGTGVTYEQYF.

This clonotype was recorded many times. The CDR3 spells CASTPEGGAGELFF. The CDR3 DNA sequence: TGTGCCAGCACCCCCGAGGGGGGGGCCGGGGAGCTGTTTTTT. This chain joins TRBV2 and TRBJ2-2; a weak D match, TRBD2 (7 bases). CDR1 is SNHLY, CDR2 FYNNEI, per germline. CDR3 size: 14 residues. The V end lost 7 bases, the J end lost 6 bases, and 15 bases lay between the germline ends. The full variable domain, with the rest looked up from reference TRBV2 and TRBJ2-2, is EPEVTQTPSHQVTQMGQEVILRCVPISNHLYFYWYRQILGQKVEFLVSFYNNEISEKSEIFDDQFSVERPDGSNFTLKIRSTKLEDSAMYFCASTPEGGAGELFFGEGSRLTVL.

This clonotype was detected many times. This chain joins TRBV9 and TRBJ1-4; 7 bases agree with TRBD1. The CDR3 runs to 16 residues. Germline V CDR1 and CDR2: SGDLS, YYNGEE. The J segment lost 1 base and the V segment lost 4 bases, leaving 7 bases of the junction unmatched. Here the CDR3 DNA reads TGTGCCAGCAGCCCGGGCTACAGGGGAACTAATGAAAAACTGTTTTTT. It encodes CASSPGYRGTNEKLFF.

This clonotype was seen more than once but under ten times. The CDR3 loop reads CASTVRAKNIQYF. CDR3 bases: TGTGCCAGCACGGTTAGAGCCAAAAACATTCAGTACTTC. The rearrangement joins TRBV6-1 to TRBJ2-4, with unresolved D. The ends were cut back, 7 bases at V and 0 bases at J, with 7 bases in the middle. CDR1 and CDR2 from the germline V gene are MNHNS and SASEGT. The CDR3 sequence is 13 residues long.

Many counts were recorded for this clonotype. The chain carries TRBV29-1 and TRBJ1-1; D unresolved. The CDR3 extends over 12 amino acids. Trimming shortened V by 6 bases and J by 10 bases, and 18 bases separated the two germline ends. Germline V gives CDR1 SQVTM, CDR2 ANQGSEA. The CDR3 sequence: CSVTIREAVAFF. In nucleotides, the CDR3 is TGCAGCGTCACGATTCGGGAGGCGGTAGCTTTCTTT.

This clonotype was counted between two and nine times. This rearrangement joins TRBV20-1 to TRBJ2-1; 8 bases line up with TRBD1. Germline V lookup: CDR1 DFQATT, CDR2 SNEGSKA (reference sequence). With 3 bases clipped from V and 13 bases from J, the junction kept 14 bases outside the gene matches. The CDR3 runs 14 residues. The CDR3 loop reads CSARFPPDRENQFF. The CDR3 DNA reads TGCAGTGCTAGGTTCCCACCGGACAGGGAGAATCAGTTCTTC.

This clonotype was counted at least ten times. CDR3: CASRVAGANVLTF. The CDR3, as DNA: TGTGCCAGCCGCGTCGCTGGGGCCAACGTCCTGACTTTC. The rearrangement uses TRBV6-2 or TRBV6-3 and TRBJ2-6, with D hard to call. The CDR3 totals 13 residues. CDR1 and CDR2 from the germline V gene are MNHEY and SVGEGT. V gave up 8 bases and J gave up 2 bases, with 7 bases separating them.

This clonotype has at least ten counts. V and J are TRBV5-4 and TRBJ2-5; 7 bases fit TRBD1. Per the germline V gene, CDR1 is SGHNT and CDR2 is YYREEE (reference sequence). CDR3 length: 15 residues. V shed 4 bases, J shed 2 bases, and the junction held 8 bases outside the gene matches. The CDR3 protein is CASSRSGTAQETQYF. CDR3 nucleotide sequence: TGTGCCAGCAGCCGATCCGGGACAGCTCAAGAGACCCAGTACTTC. The full variable domain, rest sourced from reference TRBV5-4 and TRBJ2-5, is ETGVTQSPTHLIKTRGQQVTLRCSSQSGHNTVSWYQQALGQGPQFIFQYYREEENGRGNFPPRFSGLQFPNYSSELNVNALELDDSALYLCASSRSGTAQETQYFGPGTRLLVL.

In this sample, this clonotype turned up a few times. This chain connects TRBV18 to TRBJ2-3; D not resolved. CDR3 length equals 13 residues. Germline CDR1 is KGHSH and CDR2 is LQKENI. Trimming left V 6 bases short and J 1 base short, with 8 bases between. In DNA form, the CDR3 reads TGTGCCAGCTCGCACCGGGGCACAGATACGCAGTATTTT. Its protein product is CASSHRGTDTQYF.

This clonotype was recorded at least ten times. The chain joins TRBV9 to TRBJ1-5; 9 nucleotides match TRBD1. Germline-derived CDR1 and CDR2 are SGDLS and YYNGEE. V gave up 4 bases and J gave up 3 bases; unmatched junction bases: 5. The CDR3 covers 15 residues. CDR3 in DNA: TGTGCCAGCAGCCGCACAGGGGGCCCCAATCAGCCCCAGCATTTT. Amino acids: CASSRTGGPNQPQHF.

This clonotype occurred many times. The chain couples TRBV3-1 to TRBJ2-2; D uncertain. This CDR3 contains 15 residues. Germline V gene data show CDR1 as LGHDT and CDR2 as YNNKEL (reference sequence). V was trimmed by 0 bases and J by 8 bases, leaving 13 bases between them. CDR3 DNA: TGTGCCAGCAGCCAAGACCACGGGCACGAGGGGGAGCTGTTTTTT. Encoded protein: CASSQDHGHEGELFF.